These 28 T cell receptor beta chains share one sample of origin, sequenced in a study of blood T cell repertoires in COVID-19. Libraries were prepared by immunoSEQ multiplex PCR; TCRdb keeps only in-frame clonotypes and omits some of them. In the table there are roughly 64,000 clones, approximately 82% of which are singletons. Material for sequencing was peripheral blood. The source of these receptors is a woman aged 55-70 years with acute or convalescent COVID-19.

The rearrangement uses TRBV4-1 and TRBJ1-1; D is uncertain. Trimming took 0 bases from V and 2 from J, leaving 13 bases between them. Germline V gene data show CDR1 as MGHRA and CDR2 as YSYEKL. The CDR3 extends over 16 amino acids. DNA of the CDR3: TGCGCCAGCAGCCAAGAATTTGGGCAGGTTAACACTGAAGCTTTCTTT. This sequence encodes CASSQEFGQVNTEAFF.

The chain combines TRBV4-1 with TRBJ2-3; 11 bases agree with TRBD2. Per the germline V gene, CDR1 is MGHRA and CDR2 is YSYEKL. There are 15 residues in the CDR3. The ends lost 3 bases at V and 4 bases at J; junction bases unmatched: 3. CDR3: CASSQASGGSDTQYF. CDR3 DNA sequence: TGCGCCAGCAGCCAGGCTAGCGGGGGGTCAGATACGCAGTATTTT.

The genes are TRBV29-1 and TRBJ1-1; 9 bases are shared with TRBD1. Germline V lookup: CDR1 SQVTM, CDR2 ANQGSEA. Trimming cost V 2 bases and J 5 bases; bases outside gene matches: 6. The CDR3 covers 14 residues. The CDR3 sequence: CSVELDRGGTEAFF. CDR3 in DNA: TGCAGCGTTGAACTGGACAGGGGAGGTACTGAAGCTTTCTTT. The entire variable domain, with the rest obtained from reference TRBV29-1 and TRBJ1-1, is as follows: SAVISQKPSRDICQRGTSLTIQCQVDSQVTMMFWYRQQPGQSLTLIATANQGSEATYESGFVIDKFPISRPNLTFSTLTVSNMSPEDSSIYLCSVELDRGGTEAFFGQGTRLTVV.

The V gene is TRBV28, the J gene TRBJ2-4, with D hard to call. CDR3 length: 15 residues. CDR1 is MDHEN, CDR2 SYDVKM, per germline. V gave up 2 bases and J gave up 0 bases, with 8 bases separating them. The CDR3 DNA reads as TGTGCCAGCAGTTTACCCACTGTAGCCAAAAACATTCAGTACTTC. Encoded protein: CASSLPTVAKNIQYF. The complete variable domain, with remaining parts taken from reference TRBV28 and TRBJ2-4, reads DVKVTQSSRYLVKRTGEKVFLECVQDMDHENMFWYRQDPGLGLRLIYFSYDVKMKEKGDIPEGYSVSREKKERFSLILESASTNQTSMYLCASSLPTVAKNIQYFGAGTRLSVL.

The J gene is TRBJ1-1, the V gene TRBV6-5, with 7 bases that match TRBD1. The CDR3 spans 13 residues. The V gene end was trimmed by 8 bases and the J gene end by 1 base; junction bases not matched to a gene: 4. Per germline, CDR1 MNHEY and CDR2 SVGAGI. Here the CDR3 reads CASRRTGNTEAFF. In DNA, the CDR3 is TGTGCCAGCCGGAGGACAGGGAACACTGAAGCTTTCTTT.

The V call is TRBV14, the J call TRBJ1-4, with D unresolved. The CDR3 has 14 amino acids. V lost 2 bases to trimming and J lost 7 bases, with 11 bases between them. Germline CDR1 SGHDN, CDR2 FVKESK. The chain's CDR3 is CASSQRGFGEKLFF. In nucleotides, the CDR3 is TGTGCCAGCAGCCAAAGAGGGTTCGGTGAAAAACTGTTTTTT.

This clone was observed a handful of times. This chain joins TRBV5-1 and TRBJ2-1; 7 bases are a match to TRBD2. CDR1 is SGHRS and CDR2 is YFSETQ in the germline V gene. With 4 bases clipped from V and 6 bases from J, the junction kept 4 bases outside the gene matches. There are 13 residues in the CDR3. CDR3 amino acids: CASSSGGGNEQFF. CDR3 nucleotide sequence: TGCGCCAGCAGCAGCGGCGGGGGCAATGAGCAGTTCTTC.

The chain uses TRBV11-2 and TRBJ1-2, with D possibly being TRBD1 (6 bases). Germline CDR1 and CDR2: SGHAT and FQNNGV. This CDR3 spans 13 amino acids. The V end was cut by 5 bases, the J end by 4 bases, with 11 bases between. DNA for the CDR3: TGTGCCAGCAGCCCAGGGGAGTTCTATGGCTACACCTTC. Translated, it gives CASSPGEFYGYTF.

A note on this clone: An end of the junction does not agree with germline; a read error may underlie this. CDR3 amino acids: CASSEVNSGELFF. In DNA form, the CDR3 reads TGTGCCAGCAGTGAAGTGAACTCCGGGGAGCTGTTTTTT. This chain links TRBV2 with TRBJ2-2; D remains unclear. In germline, CDR1 is SNHLY, CDR2 FYNNEI. The CDR3 is 13 amino acids.

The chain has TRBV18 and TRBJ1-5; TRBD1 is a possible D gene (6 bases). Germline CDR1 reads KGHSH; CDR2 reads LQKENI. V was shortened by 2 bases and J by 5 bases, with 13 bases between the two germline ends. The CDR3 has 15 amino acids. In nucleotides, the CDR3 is TGTGCCAGCTCACCAACGGGGGGCTCTTATCAGCCCCAGCATTTT. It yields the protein CASSPTGGSYQPQHF.

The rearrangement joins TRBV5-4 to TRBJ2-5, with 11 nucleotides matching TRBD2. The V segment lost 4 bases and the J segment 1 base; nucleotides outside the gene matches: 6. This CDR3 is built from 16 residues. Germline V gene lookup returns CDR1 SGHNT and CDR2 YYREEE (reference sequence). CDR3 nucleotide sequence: TGTGCCAGCAGCCCAATAGCGGGGGGGCTCCAAGAGACCCAGTACTTC. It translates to CASSPIAGGLQETQYF.

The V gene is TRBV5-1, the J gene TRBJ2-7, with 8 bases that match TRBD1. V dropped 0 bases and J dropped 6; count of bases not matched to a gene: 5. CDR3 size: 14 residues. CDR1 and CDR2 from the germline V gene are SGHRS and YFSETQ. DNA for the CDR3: TGCGCCAGCAGCTTGGACGGGACAGGTCCCGAGCAGTACTTC. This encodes CASSLDGTGPEQYF.

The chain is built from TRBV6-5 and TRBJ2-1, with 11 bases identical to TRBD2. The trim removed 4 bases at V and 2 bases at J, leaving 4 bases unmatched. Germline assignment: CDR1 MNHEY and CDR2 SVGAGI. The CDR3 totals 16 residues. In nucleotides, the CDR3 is TGTGCCAGCAGTTTTAGCGGGGGGGCCACCTACAATGAGCAGTTCTTC. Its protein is CASSFSGGATYNEQFF.

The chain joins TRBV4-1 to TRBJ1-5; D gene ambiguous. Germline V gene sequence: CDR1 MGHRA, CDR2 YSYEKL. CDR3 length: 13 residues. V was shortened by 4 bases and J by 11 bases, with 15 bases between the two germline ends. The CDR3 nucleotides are TGCGCCAGCAGCCCCCTGCTCGGTCCTTCCCAGCATTTT. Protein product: CASSPLLGPSQHF.

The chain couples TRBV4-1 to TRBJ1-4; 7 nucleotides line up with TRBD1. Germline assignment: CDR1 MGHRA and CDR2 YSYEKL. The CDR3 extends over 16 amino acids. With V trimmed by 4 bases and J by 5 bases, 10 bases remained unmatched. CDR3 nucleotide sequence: TGCGCCAGCAGCCGGCAAGGACAGGCTCGAAATGAAAAACTGTTTTTT. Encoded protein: CASSRQGQARNEKLFF.

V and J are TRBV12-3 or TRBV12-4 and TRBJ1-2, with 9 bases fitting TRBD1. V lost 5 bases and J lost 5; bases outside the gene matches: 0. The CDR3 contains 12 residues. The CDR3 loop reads CASSGTGYGYTF. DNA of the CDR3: TGTGCCAGCAGTGGGACAGGGTATGGCTACACCTTC.

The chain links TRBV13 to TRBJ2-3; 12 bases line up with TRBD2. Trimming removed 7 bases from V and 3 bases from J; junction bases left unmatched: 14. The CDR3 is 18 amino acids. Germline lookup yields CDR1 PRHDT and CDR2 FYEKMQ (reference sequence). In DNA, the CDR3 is TGTGCCAGCATCCTGAGGGCTAGCGGGGGGGCTGGGACAGATACGCAGTATTTT. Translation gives CASILRASGGAGTDTQYF.

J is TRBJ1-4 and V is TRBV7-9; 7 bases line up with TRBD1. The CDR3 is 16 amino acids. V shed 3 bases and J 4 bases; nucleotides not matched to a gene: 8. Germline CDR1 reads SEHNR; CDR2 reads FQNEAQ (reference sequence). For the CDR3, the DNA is TGTGCCAGCAGCTTGGCCGGGACAGCTAATAATGAAAAACTGTTTTTT. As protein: CASSLAGTANNEKLFF.

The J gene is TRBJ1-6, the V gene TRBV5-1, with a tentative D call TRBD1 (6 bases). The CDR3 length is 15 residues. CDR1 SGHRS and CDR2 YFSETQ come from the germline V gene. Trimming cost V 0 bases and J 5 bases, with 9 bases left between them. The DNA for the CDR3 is TGCGCCAGCAGCTTGGGAGGGGGGGATAATTCACCCCTCCACTTT. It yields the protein CASSLGGGDNSPLHF.

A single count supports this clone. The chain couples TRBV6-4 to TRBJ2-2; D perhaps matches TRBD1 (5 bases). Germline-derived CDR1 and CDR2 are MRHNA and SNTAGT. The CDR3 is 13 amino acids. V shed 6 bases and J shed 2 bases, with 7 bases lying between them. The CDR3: CASRTGNTGELFF. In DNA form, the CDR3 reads TGTGCCAGCAGAACAGGAAACACCGGGGAGCTGTTTTTT.

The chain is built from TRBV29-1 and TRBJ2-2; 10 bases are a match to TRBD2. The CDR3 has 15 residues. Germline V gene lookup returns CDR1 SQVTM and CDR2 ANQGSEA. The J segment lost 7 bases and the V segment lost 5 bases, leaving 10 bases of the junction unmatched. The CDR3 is CSVSLSGLAVGELFF. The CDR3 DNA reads TGCAGCGTTTCCCTCAGCGGACTAGCGGTCGGGGAGCTGTTTTTT.

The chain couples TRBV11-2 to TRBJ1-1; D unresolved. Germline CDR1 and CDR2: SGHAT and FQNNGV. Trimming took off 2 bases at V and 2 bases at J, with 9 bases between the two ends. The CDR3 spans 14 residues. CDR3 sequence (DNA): TGTGCCAGCAGCTTACAGTCCGTTAACACTGAAGCTTTCTTT. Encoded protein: CASSLQSVNTEAFF.

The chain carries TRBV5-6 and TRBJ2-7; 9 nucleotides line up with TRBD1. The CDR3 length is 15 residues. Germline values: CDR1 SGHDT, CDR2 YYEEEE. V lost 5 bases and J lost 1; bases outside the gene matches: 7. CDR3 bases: TGTGCCAGCAGTCTCCTAGGACAGGGGTCCTACGAGCAGTACTTC. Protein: CASSLLGQGSYEQYF.

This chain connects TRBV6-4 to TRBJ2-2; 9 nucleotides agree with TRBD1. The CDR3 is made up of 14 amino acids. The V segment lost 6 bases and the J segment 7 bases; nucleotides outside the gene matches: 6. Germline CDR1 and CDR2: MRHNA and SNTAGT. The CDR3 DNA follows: TGTGCCAGCAGGCTAACAGGGGGCGGCGGGGAGCTGTTTTTT. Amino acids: CASRLTGGGGELFF.

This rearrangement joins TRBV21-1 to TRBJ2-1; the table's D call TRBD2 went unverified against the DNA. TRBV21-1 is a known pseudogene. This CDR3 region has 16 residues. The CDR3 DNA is TGTGCCAGCAGCAAACTGACTAGCGGACTCTACAATGAGCAGTTCTTC. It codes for CASSKLTSGLYNEQFF.

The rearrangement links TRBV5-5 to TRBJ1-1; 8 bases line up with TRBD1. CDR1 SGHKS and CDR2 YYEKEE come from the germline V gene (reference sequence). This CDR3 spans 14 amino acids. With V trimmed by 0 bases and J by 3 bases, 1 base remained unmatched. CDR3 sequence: CASSLGQGHTEAFF. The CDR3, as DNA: TGTGCCAGCAGCTTGGGACAGGGGCACACTGAAGCTTTCTTT. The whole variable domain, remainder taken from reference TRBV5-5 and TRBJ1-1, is DAGVTQSPTHLIKTRGQQVTLRCSPISGHKSVSWYQQVLGQGPQFIFQYYEKEERGRGNFPDRFSARQFPNYSSELNVNALLLGDSALYLCASSLGQGHTEAFFGQGTRLTVV.

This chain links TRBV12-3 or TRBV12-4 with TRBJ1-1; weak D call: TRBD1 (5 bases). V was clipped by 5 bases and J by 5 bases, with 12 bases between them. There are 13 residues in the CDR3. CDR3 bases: TGTGCCAGCAGTGCACCAGGGCGAACTGAAGCTTTCTTT. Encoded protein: CASSAPGRTEAFF.

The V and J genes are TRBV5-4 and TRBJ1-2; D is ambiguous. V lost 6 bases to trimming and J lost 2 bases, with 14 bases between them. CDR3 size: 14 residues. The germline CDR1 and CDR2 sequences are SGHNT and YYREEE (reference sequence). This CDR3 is CASTNRAGNYGYTF. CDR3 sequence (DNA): TGTGCCAGCACCAACCGGGCGGGGAACTATGGCTACACCTTC.